The 10 T cell receptor beta chains listed next were all sequenced from one sample in a study of radiotherapy plus CTLA-4 blockade in lung cancer. TCRdb keeps only in-frame clones here, not all; method: immunoSEQ multiplex PCR. The table records about 59,000 clones, 70% to 80% of them present only once. Sequenced here: peripheral blood, sampled from a patient treated with radiotherapy plus ipilimumab. The receptors shown here come from a human donor with non-small cell lung cancer whose response to radiotherapy plus ipilimumab could not be evaluated.

The chain joins TRBV6-5 to TRBJ2-7, with D unclear. V was clipped by 2 bases and J by 5 bases, with 13 bases between them. The germline CDR1 and CDR2 sequences are MNHEY and SVGAGI. The CDR3 covers 14 residues. DNA for the CDR3: TGTGCCAGCAGTTACGCCCGCTACGCGCACGAGCAGTACTTC. This sequence encodes CASSYARYAHEQYF.

This chain uses TRBV19 with TRBJ1-1; D unclear. Trimming took off 0 bases at V and 7 bases at J, with 9 bases between the two ends. Germline V gene data show CDR1 as LNHDA and CDR2 as SQIVND (reference sequence). This CDR3 is 13 amino acids long. The CDR3 spells CASSIDRTSEAFF. The CDR3 coding sequence is TGTGCCAGTAGTATAGACAGGACTAGTGAAGCTTTCTTT.

V usage is TRBV15 and J usage is TRBJ2-1; D not certain. Germline lookup yields CDR1 LNHNV and CDR2 YYDKDF (reference sequence). Trimming took 2 bases from V and 5 from J, leaving 13 bases between them. The CDR3 loop spans 15 amino acids. This CDR3 is CATSRKRLEDNEQFF. The CDR3 DNA reads as TGTGCCACCAGCAGAAAACGACTGGAAGACAATGAGCAGTTCTTC.

The rearrangement uses TRBV19 and TRBJ1-2; TRBD1 agrees at 7 bases. V trimming: 6 bases; J trimming: 4 bases; junction bases outside the gene matches: 8. This CDR3 contains 14 residues. Germline V gene data show CDR1 as LNHDA and CDR2 as SQIVND (reference sequence). The CDR3 nucleotides are TGTGCCAGTAGCGACACGACAGGGACCTATGGCTACACCTTC. Its protein is CASSDTTGTYGYTF.

The chain couples TRBV5-1 to TRBJ2-1, with D perhaps matching TRBD2 (6 bases). The CDR3 is made up of 16 amino acids. The germline gives CDR1 SGHRS, CDR2 YFSETQ. V was cut by 1 base and J by 0 bases, with 11 bases left in between. The CDR3 here is CASSLRGSDSYNEQFF. CDR3 bases: TGCGCCAGCAGCTTGCGGGGGAGCGACTCCTACAATGAGCAGTTCTTC.

A few counts support this clone. The rearrangement uses TRBV9 and TRBJ1-1; D is possibly TRBD1 (5 bases). There are 13 residues in the CDR3. CDR1 SGDLS and CDR2 YYNGEE come from the germline V gene. V lost 0 bases, J lost 8 bases, and 11 bases lay in between. CDR3 amino acids: CASSVGPGGEAFF. Here the CDR3 DNA reads TGTGCCAGCAGCGTAGGGCCCGGGGGGGAAGCTTTCTTT.

The chain uses TRBV19 and TRBJ1-4, with a tentative D call TRBD1 (5 bases). The V gene lost 6 bases and the J gene lost 0 bases, with 14 bases spanning the gap. The V gene's germline CDR1 is LNHDA and CDR2 SQIVND (reference sequence). This CDR3 spans 16 amino acids. The CDR3 region is CASRHPGGATNEKLFF. The CDR3 nucleotides read TGTGCCAGTAGACATCCGGGGGGAGCAACTAATGAAAAACTGTTTTTT. The full variable domain, with the rest looked up from reference TRBV19 and TRBJ1-4, is DGGITQSPKYLFRKEGQNVTLSCEQNLNHDAMYWYRQDPGQGLRLIYYSQIVNDFQKGDIAEGYSVSREKKESFPLTVTSAQKNPTAFYLCASRHPGGATNEKLFFGSGTQLSVL.

Details on this clone: One end of the junction varies from germline; a read error may be responsible. J is TRBJ1-2 and V is TRBV9; 7 positions agree with TRBD1. Germline V lookup: CDR1 SGDLS, CDR2 YYNGEE. The CDR3 consists of 13 residues. CDR3 nucleotide sequence: TGTGCCAGCAGCCTCTCCCACTTCGAGGGGGCCTTCTTC. Protein: CASSLSHFEGAFF.

This chain connects TRBV6-1 to TRBJ2-5, with TRBD2 as a possible D gene (5 bases). This CDR3 is built from 12 residues. V lost 5 bases and J 11 bases, leaving 15 bases between the germline ends. The germline V gene encodes CDR1 MNHNS and CDR2 SASEGT. The DNA for the CDR3 is TGTGCCAGCAGTCATTTTATGGAGGAGCAGTACTTC. It yields the protein CASSHFMEEQYF.

The chain combines TRBV5-1 with TRBJ1-6, with D maybe TRBD1 (6 bases). From germline, CDR1 is SGHRS and CDR2 YFSETQ. V shed 4 bases and J shed 14 bases, with 16 bases lying between them. CDR3 length: 13 residues. The CDR3 sequence: CASSPDPTGTLHF. CDR3 in DNA: TGCGCCAGCAGCCCCGACCCGACAGGCACCCTCCACTTT.